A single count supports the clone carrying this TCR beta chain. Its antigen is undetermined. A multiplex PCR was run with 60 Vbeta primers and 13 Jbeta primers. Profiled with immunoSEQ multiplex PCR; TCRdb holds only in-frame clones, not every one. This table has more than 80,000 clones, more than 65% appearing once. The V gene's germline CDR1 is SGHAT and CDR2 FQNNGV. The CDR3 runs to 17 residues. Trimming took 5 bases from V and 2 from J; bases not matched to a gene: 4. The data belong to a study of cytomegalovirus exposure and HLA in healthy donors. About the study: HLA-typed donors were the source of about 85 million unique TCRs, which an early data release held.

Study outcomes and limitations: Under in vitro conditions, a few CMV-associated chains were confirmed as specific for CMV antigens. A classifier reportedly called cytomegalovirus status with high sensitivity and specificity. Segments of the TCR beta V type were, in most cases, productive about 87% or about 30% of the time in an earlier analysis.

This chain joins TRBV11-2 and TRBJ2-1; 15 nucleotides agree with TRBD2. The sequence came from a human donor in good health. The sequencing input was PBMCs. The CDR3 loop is CASSPGTSGRTYNEQFF. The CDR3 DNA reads TGTGCCAGCAGCCCCGGGACTAGCGGGAGGACCTACAATGAGCAGTTCTTC.